These 10 T cell receptor beta chains were all obtained from the same sample, sequenced in a study of identifying expanded T cells in peripheral blood. Sequenced by immunoSEQ multiplex PCR; TCRdb stores in-frame clones only, minus some. This sample has about 78,000 clones, with 70% to 90% found just once. Sample: blood. These receptors all stem from a person aged 18-70 years in good health.

This clone was seen a single time. The chain uses TRBV19 and TRBJ1-2, with D possibly matching TRBD1 (6 bases). Between the trimmed V and J ends, which lost 4 bases and 1 base, there was a span of 13 bases. The CDR3 sequence is 15 residues long. CDR1 is LNHDA, CDR2 SQIVND, per germline (reference sequence). The CDR3 reads CASSNGLDSNYGYTF. The CDR3 DNA reads as TGTGCCAGTAGTAATGGGTTGGACAGTAACTATGGCTACACCTTC.

This clone was seen only once. At one of its ends the junction is not consistent with the germline gene, which may arise from a read error. The chain is built from TRBV28 and TRBJ2-7, with D maybe TRBD2 (6 bases). CDR1 MDHEN and CDR2 SYDVKM come from the germline V gene. CDR3 length: 13 amino acids. For the CDR3, the DNA is TGTGCCAGCAGTTTTGGCCCCTCGGGGGTACTAGGCTTC. It yields the protein CASSFGPSGVLGF.

The rearrangement joins TRBV7-2 to TRBJ2-1; D may match TRBD1 or TRBD2 (6 bases each). Germline V lookup: CDR1 SGHTA, CDR2 FQGNSA. With 5 bases removed from V and 6 bases from J, the gap between germline ends came to 23 bases. This CDR3 region has 17 residues. The CDR3 region is CASSPTGGLGMVNEQFF. For the CDR3, the DNA is TGTGCCAGCAGCCCCACCGGGGGCCTCGGGATGGTCAATGAGCAGTTCTTC.

The chain uses TRBV11-3 and TRBJ2-3, with D perhaps matching TRBD1 (5 bases). This CDR3 has 14 residues. V was clipped by 9 bases and J by 0 bases, with 13 bases between them. Germline CDR1 and CDR2: SGHNT and YENEEA. In DNA, the CDR3 is TGTGCCAGTAAAGGGGCAGCTAGCACAGATACGCAGTATTTT. Translated, it gives CASKGAASTDTQYF.

This clone was seen many times. V and J are TRBV29-1 and TRBJ1-1, with D perhaps matching TRBD1 (5 bases). This CDR3 has 12 residues. Germline V gene lookup returns CDR1 SQVTM and CDR2 ANQGSEA. With 4 bases removed from V and 11 bases from J, the gap between germline ends came to 17 bases. The CDR3 coding sequence is TGCAGCGTTGTAGATGATGGCTGGGGGGCTTTCTTT. Translation: CSVVDDGWGAFF.

The chain employs TRBV30 and TRBJ1-1; the D is unclear. CDR3 length: 13 residues. The germline CDR1 and CDR2 sequences are GTSNPN and SVGIG (reference sequence). Trimming removed 6 bases at V and 3 bases at J, with 14 bases between. This chain's CDR3 is CACHASLDTEAFF. The CDR3 DNA reads TGTGCCTGTCATGCCTCCTTGGACACTGAAGCTTTCTTT.

The J gene is TRBJ2-7, the V gene TRBV13; a weak D match, TRBD1 (5 bases). In germline, CDR1 is PRHDT, CDR2 FYEKMQ (reference sequence). Trimming stripped 5 bases from V and 6 bases from J, with 23 bases between. The CDR3 runs 16 residues. In DNA form, the CDR3 reads TGTGCCAGCAGCCCACCCCTCGGGCAGGGAAGGGCCGAGCAGTACTTC. It yields the protein CASSPPLGQGRAEQYF. The full variable domain, rest sourced from reference TRBV13 and TRBJ2-7, is AAGVIQSPRHLIKEKRETATLKCYPIPRHDTVYWYQQGPGQDPQFLISFYEKMQSDKGSIPDRFSAQQFSDYHSELNMSSLELGDSALYFCASSPPLGQGRAEQYFGPGTRLTVT.

The gene calls are TRBV30 and TRBJ1-1; a weak D match, TRBD1 (6 bases). Looked up from germline, CDR1 is GTSNPN and CDR2 is SVGIG (reference sequence). This CDR3 has 14 amino acids. V was shortened by 3 bases and J by 11 bases, with 22 bases between the two germline ends. In DNA, the CDR3 is TGTGCCTGGAGCCCCCCAGGGGAAACAATATCGGCTTTCTTT. This encodes CAWSPPGETISAFF. The full variable domain, rest sourced from reference TRBV30 and TRBJ1-1, is SQTIHQWPATLVQPVGSPLSLECTVEGTSNPNLYWYRQAAGRGLQLLFYSVGIGQISSEVPQNLSASRPQDRQFILSSKKLLLSDSGFYLCAWSPPGETISAFFGQGTRLTVV.

This sequence joins TRBV6-5 and TRBJ1-2, with TRBD1 as a possible D gene (5 bases). There are 12 residues in the CDR3. Germline values: CDR1 MNHEY, CDR2 SVGAGI. Deletions cut 5 bases from V and 6 bases from J, with 10 bases between. The CDR3 loop is CASSRWDHGYTF. CDR3 bases: TGTGCCAGCAGTAGGTGGGACCATGGCTACACCTTC.

This rearrangement joins TRBV5-4 to TRBJ2-1; 9 positions agree with TRBD2. Unmatched junction bases numbered 8, after V lost 6 bases and J lost 7 bases. This CDR3 region has 14 residues. Germline lookup yields CDR1 SGHNT and CDR2 YYREEE (reference sequence). CDR3 loop: CASTHAGGPNEQFF. The CDR3 DNA follows: TGTGCCAGCACCCATGCGGGAGGGCCAAATGAGCAGTTCTTC.